This TCR beta chain stems from a study of blood T cell repertoires in COVID-19. The length of the CDR3 is 11 residues. Trimming cost V 4 bases and J 14 bases; bases outside gene matches: 8. Germline V gene data show CDR1 as DFQATT and CDR2 as SNEGSKA (reference sequence). The repertoire was sequenced with immunoSEQ multiplex PCR; TCRdb's copy has only in-frame clones and lacks some. The table shows some 380,000 clones, with roughly four fifths occurring only once. This clone was seen a handful of times. The chain combines TRBV20-1 with TRBJ2-1, with TRBD2 matching 7 bases. The sequencing sample was made of peripheral blood. This TCR was sampled from a human donor with acute or convalescent COVID-19. The donor label of this sample is uncertain. The CDR3, as DNA: TGCAGTGCTATCATCCTGGGAGGGGAGTTCTTC. Its translation is CSAIILGGEFF.